The rows below give T cell receptor beta chains drawn from one sample of a study of cytomegalovirus exposure and HLA in healthy donors. The repertoire was sequenced with immunoSEQ multiplex PCR; TCRdb's copy has only in-frame clones and lacks some. Of roughly 160,000 clones listed, approximately 80% were seen once; the top ten hold around 4%. The material sequenced was PBMCs. Source of these receptors: a man aged 40-55 years in good health and CMV-seronegative. The CDR3 runs from the conserved cysteine through the conserved F or W. Each record gives: V gene, clone size, D gene, J gene, CDR3 protein, CDR3 DNA. The D gene is left open where the match is weak. Only part of the rows carry a size: once, few, many, or a class if the clone is expanded.

V gene: TRBV2; clone size: NA; D gene: NA; J gene: TRBJ2-1; CDR3 protein: CASSLRGLGNEQFF; CDR3 DNA: TGTGCCAGCAGTCTTAGGGGGTTGGGAAATGAGCAGTTCTTC
V gene: TRBV10-3; clone size: NA; D gene: NA; J gene: TRBJ2-7; CDR3 protein: CAISESLGGEVGEQYF; CDR3 DNA: TGTGCCATCAGTGAGTCGCTTGGGGGCGAGGTTGGCGAGCAGTACTTC
V gene: TRBV9; clone size: NA; D gene: NA; J gene: TRBJ2-7; CDR3 protein: CASSVGRNEQYF; CDR3 DNA: TGTGCCAGCAGCGTAGGTAGAAACGAGCAGTACTTC
V gene: TRBV5-1; clone size: NA; D gene: NA; J gene: TRBJ2-7; CDR3 protein: CASSLAAGPGEQYF; CDR3 DNA: TGCGCCAGCAGCTTGGCCGCAGGGCCGGGCGAGCAGTACTTC
V gene: TRBV7-2; clone size: NA; D gene: NA; J gene: TRBJ2-7; CDR3 protein: CASSFSPGDEQYF; CDR3 DNA: TGTGCCAGCAGCTTCTCCCCGGGGGACGAGCAGTACTTC
V gene: TRBV19; clone size: NA; D gene: NA; J gene: TRBJ1-6; CDR3 protein: CASSDSGNYNSPLHF; CDR3 DNA: TGTGCCAGTAGCGACTCAGGGAACTATAATTCACCCCTCCACTTT
V gene: TRBV7-8; clone size: NA; D gene: NA; J gene: TRBJ2-3; CDR3 protein: CASSFSGPDTQYF; CDR3 DNA: TGTGCCAGCAGCTTTTCAGGTCCAGATACGCAGTATTTT
V gene: TRBV19; clone size: NA; D gene: NA; J gene: TRBJ2-1; CDR3 protein: CASSIRAEGGEQFF; CDR3 DNA: TGTGCCAGTAGTATCCGGGCAGAAGGAGGGGAGCAGTTCTTC
V gene: TRBV7-8; clone size: NA; D gene: TRBD1; J gene: TRBJ1-2; CDR3 protein: CASSLGRDRGLGYTF; CDR3 DNA: TGTGCCAGCAGCTTAGGCCGGGACAGGGGACTTGGCTACACCTTC
V gene: TRBV2; clone size: NA; D gene: NA; J gene: TRBJ1-4; CDR3 protein: CASSEWADNEKLFF; CDR3 DNA: TGTGCCAGCAGTGAATGGGCAGATAATGAAAAACTGTTTTTT
V gene: TRBV5-1; clone size: NA; D gene: TRBD2; J gene: TRBJ2-1; CDR3 protein: CASSLASGGAYNEQFF; CDR3 DNA: TGCGCCAGCAGCTTGGCTAGCGGGGGGGCTTACAATGAGCAGTTCTTC
V gene: TRBV19; clone size: NA; D gene: TRBD1; J gene: TRBJ2-3; CDR3 protein: CASTNRQGADTQYF; CDR3 DNA: TGTGCCAGTACCAACCGACAGGGGGCGGATACGCAGTATTTT
V gene: TRBV29-1; clone size: NA; D gene: NA; J gene: TRBJ1-2; CDR3 protein: CSVEDRDNANYGYTF; CDR3 DNA: TGCAGCGTTGAAGACAGGGATAACGCTAACTATGGCTACACCTTC
V gene: TRBV9; clone size: few; D gene: TRBD1; J gene: TRBJ1-1; CDR3 protein: CASTRTGSTEAFF; CDR3 DNA: TGTGCCAGCACCCGGACAGGGTCCACTGAAGCTTTCTTT
V gene: TRBV7-2; clone size: NA; D gene: TRBD1; J gene: TRBJ1-5; CDR3 protein: CASSLRQGSNQPQHF; CDR3 DNA: TGTGCCAGCAGCCTCCGACAGGGAAGCAATCAGCCCCAGCATTTT
V gene: TRBV18; clone size: NA; D gene: NA; J gene: TRBJ2-5; CDR3 protein: CASSPSAGKGETQYF; CDR3 DNA: TGTGCCAGCTCACCGTCGGCTGGGAAGGGGGAGACCCAGTACTTC
V gene: TRBV9; clone size: NA; D gene: TRBD2; J gene: TRBJ2-7; CDR3 protein: CASSVQTSGGQYF; CDR3 DNA: TGTGCCAGCAGCGTCCAAACTAGCGGGGGGCAGTACTTC
V gene: TRBV28; clone size: NA; D gene: NA; J gene: TRBJ2-1; CDR3 protein: CASREPGQLLKQFF; CDR3 DNA: TGTGCCAGCAGGGAACCCGGACAGTTACTAAAGCAGTTCTTC
V gene: TRBV5-4; clone size: NA; D gene: TRBD2; J gene: TRBJ2-5; CDR3 protein: CASSRSGGSQETQYF; CDR3 DNA: TGTGCCAGCAGCCGTAGCGGGGGGTCCCAAGAGACCCAGTACTTC
V gene: TRBV15; clone size: NA; D gene: NA; J gene: TRBJ1-1; CDR3 protein: CATSSALSGVGTEAFF; CDR3 DNA: TGTGCCACCAGCAGCGCCCTCTCAGGGGTCGGCACTGAAGCTTTCTTT
V gene: TRBV7-6; clone size: NA; D gene: TRBD1; J gene: TRBJ2-1; CDR3 protein: CASSLGQGDHNEQFF; CDR3 DNA: TGTGCCAGCAGCCTGGGACAGGGTGACCACAATGAGCAGTTCTTC
V gene: TRBV11-2; clone size: NA; D gene: NA; J gene: TRBJ2-7; CDR3 protein: CASSSGQTYEQYF; CDR3 DNA: TGTGCCAGCAGCTCCGGACAGACTTACGAGCAGTACTTC
V gene: TRBV30; clone size: NA; D gene: NA; J gene: TRBJ2-1; CDR3 protein: CAWSEAGGAWNEQFF; CDR3 DNA: TGTGCCTGGAGTGAGGCTGGCGGGGCATGGAATGAGCAGTTCTTC
V gene: TRBV4-3; clone size: NA; D gene: NA; J gene: TRBJ1-2; CDR3 protein: CASSQGSQGMGGYTF; CDR3 DNA: TGCGCCAGCAGCCAAGGGTCCCAGGGAATGGGTGGCTACACCTTC
V gene: TRBV28; clone size: NA; D gene: NA; J gene: TRBJ1-4; CDR3 protein: CASTVQGEKLFF; CDR3 DNA: TGTGCCAGCACCGTTCAGGGTGAAAAACTGTTTTTT
V gene: TRBV5-4; clone size: few; D gene: NA; J gene: TRBJ1-6; CDR3 protein: CASSLNSGRGPLHF; CDR3 DNA: TGTGCCAGCAGCTTGAATTCCGGTCGTGGACCCCTCCACTTT
V gene: TRBV7-9; clone size: NA; D gene: NA; J gene: TRBJ2-7; CDR3 protein: CASGRVGLEQYF; CDR3 DNA: TGTGCCAGCGGACGAGTGGGACTCGAGCAGTACTTC
V gene: TRBV5-4; clone size: NA; D gene: TRBD1; J gene: TRBJ2-7; CDR3 protein: CASSRWTGYEQYF; CDR3 DNA: TGTGCCAGCAGCCGTTGGACAGGATACGAGCAGTACTTC
V gene: TRBV5-1; clone size: NA; D gene: NA; J gene: TRBJ1-5; CDR3 protein: CASSWRTDLSNQPQHF; CDR3 DNA: TGCGCCAGCAGCTGGAGGACCGACCTTAGCAATCAGCCCCAGCATTTT
V gene: TRBV11-3; clone size: once; D gene: TRBD2; J gene: TRBJ2-1; CDR3 protein: CASSPQGLAGGGEQFF; CDR3 DNA: TGTGCCAGCAGCCCGCAGGGACTAGCGGGGGGGGGTGAGCAGTTCTTC
V gene: TRBV9; clone size: NA; D gene: TRBD1; J gene: TRBJ1-3; CDR3 protein: CASGTGDRAGNTIYF; CDR3 DNA: TGTGCCAGCGGAACAGGGGACAGGGCGGGTAACACCATATATTTT
V gene: TRBV6-1; clone size: NA; D gene: NA; J gene: TRBJ2-7; CDR3 protein: CASSEAAEGPYEQYF; CDR3 DNA: TGTGCCAGCAGTGAAGCAGCGGAGGGACCCTACGAGCAGTACTTC
V gene: TRBV19; clone size: NA; D gene: NA; J gene: TRBJ2-1; CDR3 protein: CASSSLGRGNEQFF; CDR3 DNA: TGTGCCAGTAGTTCACTAGGAAGGGGGAATGAGCAGTTCTTC
V gene: TRBV18; clone size: NA; D gene: NA; J gene: TRBJ1-5; CDR3 protein: CASSPESGGSQPQHF; CDR3 DNA: TGTGCCAGCTCACCAGAGTCAGGTGGCTCTCAGCCCCAGCATTTT
V gene: TRBV2; clone size: once; D gene: NA; J gene: TRBJ1-2; CDR3 protein: CASRIPTEERYTF; CDR3 DNA: TGTGCCAGCAGAATCCCCACCGAGGAACGCTACACCTTC
V gene: TRBV7-9; clone size: few; D gene: NA; J gene: TRBJ1-5; CDR3 protein: CASSLGANNQPQHF; CDR3 DNA: TGTGCCAGCAGCTTAGGAGCGAACAATCAGCCCCAGCATTTT
V gene: TRBV7-3; clone size: NA; D gene: TRBD1; J gene: TRBJ2-4; CDR3 protein: CASSSADRENIQYF; CDR3 DNA: TGTGCCAGCAGCTCGGCTGACAGGGAAAACATTCAGTACTTC
V gene: TRBV4-3; clone size: few; D gene: TRBD1; J gene: TRBJ1-6; CDR3 protein: CASSQVGGTGNSPLHF; CDR3 DNA: TGCGCCAGCAGCCAGGTCGGAGGGACAGGGAATTCACCCCTCCACTTT
V gene: TRBV12-2; clone size: NA; D gene: NA; J gene: TRBJ2-2; CDR3 protein: CASPSRGDYFSGELFF; CDR3 DNA: TGTGCAAGTCCTTCTCGAGGGGACTACTTTTCCGGGGAGCTGTTTTTT
V gene: TRBV6-5; clone size: once; D gene: TRBD1; J gene: TRBJ2-7; CDR3 protein: CASSYDRGYEQYF; CDR3 DNA: TGTGCCAGCAGTTACGACAGGGGCTACGAGCAGTACTTC
V gene: TRBV30; clone size: NA; D gene: NA; J gene: TRBJ1-2; CDR3 protein: CAFAGVGYGYTF; CDR3 DNA: TGTGCCTTCGCAGGCGTTGGATATGGCTACACCTTC